The entry that follows covers one T cell receptor beta chain sequence. Unmatched junction bases numbered 7, after V lost 6 bases and J lost 7 bases. CDR1 and CDR2 from the germline V gene are SSHAT and FNYEAQ (reference sequence). The CDR3 runs to 15 residues. In the study's own analysis: Estimation of nucleated cell counts was performed using reference gene primer amplification. Assay: immunoSEQ multiplex PCR; the TCRdb copy retains only in-frame clones and omits some. D and trimming come from the DNA, and the V and J calls and clone size come from that table. The table has around 70,000 clones, approximately 84% seen once. This specimen comes from a study of blood T cell repertoires in COVID-19.

The chain couples TRBV7-7 to TRBJ2-5, with 14 bases matching TRBD2. Sequenced input: peripheral blood. The receptor's source is a human donor in a cohort sampled during active COVID-19. This chain's CDR3 is CASSSQTSGGGTQYF. In DNA form, the CDR3 reads TGTGCCAGCAGTTCACAGACTAGCGGGGGGGGGACCCAGTACTTC. Filled out from reference TRBV7-7 and TRBJ2-5, the complete variable domain reads GAGVSQSPRYKVTKRGQDVTLRCDPISSHATLYWYQQALGQGPEFLTYFNYEAQPDKSGLPSDRFSAERPEGSISTLTIQRTEQRDSAMYRCASSSQTSGGGTQYFGPGTRLLVL.